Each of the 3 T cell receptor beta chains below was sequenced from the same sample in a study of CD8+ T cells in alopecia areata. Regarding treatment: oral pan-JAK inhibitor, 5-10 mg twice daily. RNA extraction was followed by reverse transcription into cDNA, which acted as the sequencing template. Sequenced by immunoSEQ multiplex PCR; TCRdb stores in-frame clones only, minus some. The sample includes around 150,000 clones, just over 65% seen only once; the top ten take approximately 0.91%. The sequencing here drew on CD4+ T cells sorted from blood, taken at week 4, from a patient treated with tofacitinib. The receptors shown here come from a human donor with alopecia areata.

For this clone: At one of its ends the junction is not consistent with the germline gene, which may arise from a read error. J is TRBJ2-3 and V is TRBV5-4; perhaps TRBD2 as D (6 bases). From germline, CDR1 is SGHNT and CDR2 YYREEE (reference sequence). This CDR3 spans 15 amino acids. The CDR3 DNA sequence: TGCGCCAGCAGCCTTCGGGGGACTAGCACAGATACGCAGTATTTT. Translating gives CASSLRGTSTDTQYF.

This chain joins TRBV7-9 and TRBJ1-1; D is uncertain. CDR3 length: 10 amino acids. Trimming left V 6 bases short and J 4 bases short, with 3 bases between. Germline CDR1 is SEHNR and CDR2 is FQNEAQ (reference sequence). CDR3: CASSGTEAFF. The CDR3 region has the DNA TGTGCCAGCAGTGGCACTGAAGCTTTCTTT. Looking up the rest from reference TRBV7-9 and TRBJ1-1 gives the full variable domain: DTGVSQNPRHKITKRGQNVTFRCDPISEHNRLYWYRQTLGQGPEFLTYFQNEAQLEKSRLLSDRFSAERPKGSFSTLEIQRTEQGDSAMYLCASSGTEAFFGQGTRLTVV.

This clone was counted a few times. This CDR3 is CASSAWDSGTDTQYF. The CDR3 bases are TGTGCCAGCAGTGCGTGGGACAGTGGCACAGATACGCAGTATTTT. This chain connects TRBV2 to TRBJ2-3; 7 nucleotides match TRBD1. V lost 4 bases to trimming and J lost 1 base; unmatched junction nucleotides: 5. The length of the CDR3 is 15 residues. CDR1 and CDR2 from the germline V gene are SNHLY and FYNNEI.